The 5 T cell receptor beta chains given below trace back to one sample, sequenced in a study of T cells in Graves' hyperthyroidism and ophthalmopathy (dated by TCRdb to between 2018 and 2021). Library construction relied on multiplex PCR. The sequencing machine was an Illumina HiSeq 2000. Amplification of TCR beta CDR3 regions was carried out from RNA transcripts. The TCR CDR3 was subjected to a first round of RT-PCR using the HTBI primer set and the Qiagen OneStep RT-PCR kit. TCRdb took the public reads, trimmed them with fastp at Q25, ran MiXCR for clone calling and kept in-frame beta chains. Rows merge per CDR3 protein into single entries with the most common DNA and genes. In all, the sample holds some 350,000 distinct CDR3 sequences, and around 15% of those were seen once. The top ten clones comprise under 25% of the sample. The sample was blood. These receptors were obtained from a woman aged 60-70 years with Graves' ophthalmopathy.

There are many counts of this clonotype. The chain uses TRBV28 and TRBJ1-2; D is undetermined. There are 12 residues in the CDR3. V lost 6 bases to trimming and J lost 8 bases, with 13 bases between them. From germline, CDR1 is MDHEN and CDR2 SYDVKM. CDR3 sequence: CASSQMLGGYTF. CDR3 bases: TGTGCCAGCAGCCAAATGCTCGGGGGCTACACCTTC.

This clonotype was counted ten times or more. The genes are TRBV7-6 and TRBJ2-7, with D perhaps TRBD2 (6 bases). The germline CDR1 and CDR2 sequences are SGHVS and FNYEAQ. Trimming took 5 bases from V and 3 from J, leaving 14 bases between them. The CDR3 spans 14 residues. The CDR3 coding sequence is TGTGCCAGCAGCCTCGGGACTTACAACTACGAGCAGTACTTC. This translates into CASSLGTYNYEQYF.

This clonotype appeared a few times. In DNA, the CDR3 is TGTGCCAGCAGTCCGCCTAGCGGTCGGGGGTATTTT. Translation: CASSPPSGRGYF. This chain uses TRBV12-3 or TRBV12-4 with TRBJ2-3, with 7 bases lining up with TRBD2. The J segment lost 14 bases and the V segment lost 5 bases, leaving 10 bases of the junction unmatched. The length of the CDR3 is 12 residues.

This clonotype came up many times. The V and J genes are TRBV5-1 and TRBJ2-1; TRBD2 matches 11 bases. Germline assignment: CDR1 SGHRS and CDR2 YFSETQ. CDR3 length: 16 residues. V lost 3 bases, J lost 4 bases, and 6 bases stayed unmatched. The CDR3 nucleotides are TGCGCCAGCAGCTCGGTGGGGACTAGCGGATACAATGAGCAGTTCTTC. Protein product: CASSSVGTSGYNEQFF.

This clonotype occurred many times. The chain has TRBV5-1 and TRBJ2-4, with D perhaps TRBD2 (6 bases). This CDR3 is built from 14 residues. Looked up from germline, CDR1 is SGHRS and CDR2 is YFSETQ. Deletions cut 4 bases from V and 3 bases from J, with 11 bases between. The CDR3 spells CASSPQEGKNIQYF. CDR3 DNA: TGCGCCAGCAGCCCCCAGGAGGGCAAAAACATTCAGTACTTC.